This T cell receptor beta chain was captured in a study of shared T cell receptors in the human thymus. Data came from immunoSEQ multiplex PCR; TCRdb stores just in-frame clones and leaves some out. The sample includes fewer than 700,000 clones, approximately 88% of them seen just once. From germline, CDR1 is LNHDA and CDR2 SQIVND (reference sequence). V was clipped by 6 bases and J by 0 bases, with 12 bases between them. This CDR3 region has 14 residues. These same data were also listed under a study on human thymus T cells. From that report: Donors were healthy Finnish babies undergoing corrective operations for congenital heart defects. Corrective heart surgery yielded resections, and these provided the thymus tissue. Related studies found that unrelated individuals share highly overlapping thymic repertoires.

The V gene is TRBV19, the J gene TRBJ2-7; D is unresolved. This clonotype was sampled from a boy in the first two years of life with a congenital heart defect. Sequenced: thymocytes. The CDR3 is CASRQRPSSYEQYF. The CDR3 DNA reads TGTGCCAGTAGGCAGAGGCCCAGCTCCTACGAGCAGTACTTC.